The 22 T cell receptor beta chains reported below all come from one sample, sequenced in a study of graft-versus-host responses after intestinal transplantation. Profiling relied on immunoSEQ multiplex PCR, and the TCRdb table lists in-frame clones only, not all of them. The repertoire holds about 80,000 clones, about 90% seen once, with roughly 0.72% in the top ten. The sample was PBMCs, taken 98 days after intestinal transplantation. The receptors were gathered from a human patient who received an intestinal transplant, so some T cells may come from the graft donor.

This sequence joins TRBV9 and TRBJ2-7; D perhaps matches TRBD1 (6 bases). V was trimmed by 2 bases and J by 3 bases, leaving 12 bases between them. Germline loops: CDR1 SGDLS, CDR2 YYNGEE. The length of the CDR3 is 14 residues. The CDR3 loop is CASSVVDRHYEQYF. For the CDR3, the DNA is TGTGCCAGCAGCGTCGTCGACAGGCACTACGAGCAGTACTTC.

The chain couples TRBV4-1 to TRBJ2-3, with D unresolved. The CDR3 contains 15 residues. Germline V lookup: CDR1 MGHRA, CDR2 YSYEKL. Trimming removed 4 bases at V and 1 base at J, with 12 bases between. DNA for the CDR3: TGCGCCAGCAGCCTCGCCGGTAGAGGCACAGATACGCAGTATTTT. Translating gives CASSLAGRGTDTQYF.

The chain has TRBV27 and TRBJ2-7, with 8 bases matching TRBD2. V trimming: 0 bases; J trimming: 3 bases; junction bases outside the gene matches: 4. Per the germline V gene, CDR1 is MNHEY and CDR2 is SMNVEV (reference sequence). There are 15 residues in the CDR3. CDR3 DNA: TGTGCCAGCAGTTTATCGAGCGGGGGCCTCTACGAGCAGTACTTC. It yields the protein CASSLSSGGLYEQYF.

The rearrangement links TRBV28 to TRBJ2-2; D perhaps matches TRBD2 (5 bases). V lost 6 bases to trimming and J lost 7 bases, with 6 bases between them. The CDR3 has 11 amino acids. Germline V lookup: CDR1 MDHEN, CDR2 SYDVKM. CDR3 protein: CASSGGGELFF. The DNA for the CDR3 is TGTGCCAGCAGCGGAGGCGGGGAGCTGTTTTTT.

This chain uses TRBV5-1 with TRBJ2-7, with 8 positions matching TRBD1. The CDR3 extends over 15 amino acids. The V gene end was trimmed by 4 bases and the J gene end by 5 bases; junction bases not matched to a gene: 11. Germline loops: CDR1 SGHRS, CDR2 YFSETQ. CDR3 loop: CASSPPDRGEHEQYF. DNA of the CDR3: TGCGCCAGCAGCCCTCCCGACAGGGGAGAGCACGAGCAGTACTTC.

The chain joins TRBV7-2 to TRBJ1-2; TRBD1 might be the D (5 bases). This CDR3 is 14 amino acids long. Germline CDR1 and CDR2: SGHTA and FQGNSA. The V end lost 5 bases, the J end lost 0 bases, and 10 bases lay between the germline ends. The CDR3 protein is CASSLDSPNYGYTF. CDR3 coding DNA: TGTGCCAGCAGCCTAGACAGCCCTAACTATGGCTACACCTTC.

This chain links TRBV6-5 with TRBJ1-2; no definite D call. CDR1 and CDR2 from the germline V gene are MNHEY and SVGAGI. The CDR3 is 13 amino acids. Trimming cost V 6 bases and J 0 bases, with 8 bases left between them. CDR3 amino acids: CASRKGTNYGYTF. The CDR3 DNA follows: TGTGCCAGCAGGAAGGGTACTAACTATGGCTACACCTTC.

This clone was seen more than once but under ten times. The chain links TRBV5-6 to TRBJ1-4; possible D gene TRBD1, 6 bases. The ends were cut back, 0 bases at V and 8 bases at J, with 11 bases in the middle. Germline loops: CDR1 SGHDT, CDR2 YYEEEE. The CDR3 totals 14 residues. The CDR3 coding sequence is TGTGCCAGCAGCTTGGTAGGGGGGAAAGAAAAACTGTTTTTT. Translation gives CASSLVGGKEKLFF. The full variable domain, its missing parts supplied by reference TRBV5-6 and TRBJ1-4, is DAGVTQSPTHLIKTRGQQVTLRCSPKSGHDTVSWYQQALGQGPQFIFQYYEEEERQRGNFPDRFSGHQFPNYSSELNVNALLLGDSALYLCASSLVGGKEKLFFGSGTQLSVL.

The chain links TRBV19 to TRBJ1-5; TRBD1 matches 9 bases. J was trimmed by 7 bases and V by 3 bases; bases with no gene match: 1. The CDR3 sequence is 13 residues long. CDR1 is LNHDA, CDR2 SQIVND, per germline (reference sequence). CDR3 protein: CASSMTGGQPQHF. DNA for the CDR3: TGTGCCAGTAGTATGACAGGGGGACAGCCCCAGCATTTT. Variable domain in full (rest from reference TRBV19 and TRBJ1-5): DGGITQSPKYLFRKEGQNVTLSCEQNLNHDAMYWYRQDPGQGLRLIYYSQIVNDFQKGDIAEGYSVSREKKESFPLTVTSAQKNPTAFYLCASSMTGGQPQHFGDGTRLSIL.

This chain joins TRBV7-3 and TRBJ1-6; 7 bases map to TRBD1. Germline CDR1 reads SGHTA; CDR2 reads FQGTGA. The CDR3 totals 15 residues. J lost 10 bases, V lost 1 base, and 7 bases had no gene match. CDR3 in DNA: TGTGCCAGCAGCTTAATGGGCAGGGGGGAATCACCCCTCCACTTT. Residues: CASSLMGRGESPLHF.

The chain employs TRBV7-9 and TRBJ2-3; D not certain. There are 17 residues in the CDR3. Germline V gene sequence: CDR1 SEHNR, CDR2 FQNEAQ (reference sequence). V lost 2 bases and J 2 bases, leaving 17 bases between the germline ends. CDR3 amino acids: CASSLNLGTAATDTQYF. DNA for the CDR3: TGTGCCAGCAGCTTAAACCTCGGAACCGCAGCCACAGATACGCAGTATTTT.

The chain recombines TRBV2 with TRBJ2-7; possibly TRBD2 for D (7 bases). Germline CDR1 is SNHLY and CDR2 is FYNNEI. The germline V and J ends were trimmed by 8 bases and 1 base, with 15 bases remaining between them. This CDR3 contains 14 residues. This CDR3 reads CASLQGGESYEQYF. The CDR3 nucleotides are TGTGCCAGCCTACAGGGAGGGGAATCCTACGAGCAGTACTTC.

The gene calls are TRBV7-9 and TRBJ1-1; 8 nucleotides align to TRBD1. Germline CDR1 SEHNR, CDR2 FQNEAQ (reference sequence). V was pared by 5 bases and J by 1 base, with 6 bases of the junction left unmatched. CDR3 length: 15 residues. The CDR3 protein is CASSPPDRGNTEAFF. The CDR3 DNA reads as TGTGCCAGCAGCCCTCCCGACAGGGGGAACACTGAAGCTTTCTTT.

The gene calls are TRBV7-9 and TRBJ1-1; D call uncertain. The V gene lost 1 base and the J gene lost 4 bases, with 7 bases spanning the gap. Per germline, CDR1 SEHNR and CDR2 FQNEAQ (reference sequence). CDR3 size: 13 residues. CDR3 nucleotides: TGTGCCAGCAGCTTAGAAGGCGCCACTGAAGCTTTCTTT. Its translation is CASSLEGATEAFF.

This chain joins TRBV5-1 and TRBJ2-2, with 7 bases matching TRBD2. The CDR3 consists of 17 residues. Germline V CDR1 and CDR2: SGHRS, YFSETQ. The ends lost 5 bases at V and 4 bases at J; junction bases unmatched: 14. The CDR3 spells CASSSGTRAGVTGELFF. CDR3 DNA sequence: TGCGCCAGCAGTAGCGGTACTCGGGCGGGAGTCACCGGGGAGCTGTTTTTT.

This clone was recorded once. This chain connects TRBV6-5 to TRBJ1-1; the D is unclear. The CDR3 has 14 amino acids. CDR1 MNHEY and CDR2 SVGAGI come from the germline V gene. Trimming took off 0 bases at V and 4 bases at J, with 9 bases between the two ends. The CDR3 coding sequence is TGTGCCAGCAGTTACTCCTTCCGCGGCACTGAAGCTTTCTTT. It translates to CASSYSFRGTEAFF.

The V gene is TRBV13, the J gene TRBJ2-3; TRBD2 agrees at 7 bases. The CDR3 totals 15 residues. V lost 3 bases and J lost 2; bases outside the gene matches: 5. The germline V gene has CDR1 PRHDT and CDR2 FYEKMQ (reference sequence). The CDR3 sequence is CASSFRLAITDTQYF. The CDR3 nucleotides read TGTGCCAGCAGCTTTAGACTAGCCATCACAGATACGCAGTATTTT.

V and J are TRBV19 and TRBJ2-7; D possibly corresponds to TRBD2 (5 bases). The length of the CDR3 is 14 residues. Germline V gene data show CDR1 as LNHDA and CDR2 as SQIVND (reference sequence). The germline V and J ends were trimmed by 2 bases and 2 bases, with 10 bases remaining between them. The CDR3 DNA reads TGTGCCAGTAGTATACGCGGAGGTACCTACGAGCAGTACTTC. It encodes CASSIRGGTYEQYF.

V usage is TRBV6-5 and J usage is TRBJ1-6; 7 positions agree with TRBD1. This CDR3 spans 14 amino acids. V shed 4 bases and J 10 bases; nucleotides not matched to a gene: 7. CDR1 and CDR2 from the germline V gene are MNHEY and SVGAGI. The CDR3 DNA follows: TGTGCCAGCAGTTCCTGGGACAGCGACTCACCCCTCCACTTT. It encodes CASSSWDSDSPLHF.

The chain combines TRBV7-8 with TRBJ2-7; 7 bases are a match to TRBD2. Germline CDR1 reads SGHVS; CDR2 reads FQNEAQ. CDR3 length: 15 amino acids. V was clipped by 1 base and J by 0 bases; unmatched bases: 3. The CDR3 loop reads CASSLGGRASYEQYF. The CDR3 DNA follows: TGTGCCAGCAGCTTAGGGGGGAGGGCCTCCTACGAGCAGTACTTC. Combining the CDR3 with reference TRBV7-8 and TRBJ2-7 gives the whole variable domain GAGVSQSPRYKVAKRGQDVALRCDPISGHVSLFWYQQALGQGPEFLTYFQNEAQLDKSGLPSDRFFAERPEGSVSTLKIQRTQQEDSAVYLCASSLGGRASYEQYFGPGTRLTVT.

The chain couples TRBV18 to TRBJ2-7, with no clear D. V dropped 2 bases and J dropped 0 bases, with 14 bases sitting between them. Per germline, CDR1 KGHSH and CDR2 LQKENI. The length of the CDR3 is 16 residues. CDR3 nucleotides: TGTGCCAGCTCACCAAATTTTCAGTCGAGCTCCTACGAGCAGTACTTC. Translation: CASSPNFQSSSYEQYF.

The chain is built from TRBV10-2 and TRBJ1-2; tentative D call: TRBD1 (5 bases). V lost 6 bases and J lost 3, with 14 bases in between. CDR3 length equals 14 residues. The germline CDR1 and CDR2 sequences are WSHSY and SAAADI. The CDR3 DNA reads as TGCGCCAGCAGGGATTCCGGGACCTACTATGGCTACACCTTC. Its translation: CASRDSGTYYGYTF.